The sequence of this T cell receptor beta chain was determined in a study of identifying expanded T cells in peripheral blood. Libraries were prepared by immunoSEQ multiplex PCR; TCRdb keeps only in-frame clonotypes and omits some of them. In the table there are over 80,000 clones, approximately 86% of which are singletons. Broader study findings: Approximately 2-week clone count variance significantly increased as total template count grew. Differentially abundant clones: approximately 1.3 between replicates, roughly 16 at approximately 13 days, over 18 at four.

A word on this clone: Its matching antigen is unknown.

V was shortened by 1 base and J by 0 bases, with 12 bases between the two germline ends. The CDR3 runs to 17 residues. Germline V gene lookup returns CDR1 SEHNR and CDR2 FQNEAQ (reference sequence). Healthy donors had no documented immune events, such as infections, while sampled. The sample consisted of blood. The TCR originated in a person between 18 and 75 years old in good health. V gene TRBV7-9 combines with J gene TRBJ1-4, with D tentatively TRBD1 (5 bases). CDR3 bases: TGTGCCAGCAGCTTAGACAGGATACCTTCAACTAATGAAAAACTGTTTTTT. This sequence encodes CASSLDRIPSTNEKLFF. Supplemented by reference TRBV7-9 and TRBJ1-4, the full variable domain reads DTGVSQNPRHKITKRGQNVTFRCDPISEHNRLYWYRQTLGQGPEFLTYFQNEAQLEKSRLLSDRFSAERPKGSFSTLEIQRTEQGDSAMYLCASSLDRIPSTNEKLFFGSGTQLSVL.